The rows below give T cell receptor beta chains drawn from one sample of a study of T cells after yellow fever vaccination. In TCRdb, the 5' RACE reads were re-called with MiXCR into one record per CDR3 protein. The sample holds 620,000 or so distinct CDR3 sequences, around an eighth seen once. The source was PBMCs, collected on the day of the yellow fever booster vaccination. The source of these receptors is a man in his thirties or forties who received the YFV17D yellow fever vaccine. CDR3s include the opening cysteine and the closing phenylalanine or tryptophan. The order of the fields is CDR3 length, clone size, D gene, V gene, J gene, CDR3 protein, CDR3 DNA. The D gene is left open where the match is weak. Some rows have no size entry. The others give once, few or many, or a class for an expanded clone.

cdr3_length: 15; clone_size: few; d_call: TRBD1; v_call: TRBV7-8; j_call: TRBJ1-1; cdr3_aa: CASSPHGQANTEAFF; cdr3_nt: TGTGCCAGCAGCCCTCACGGACAGGCGAACACTGAAGCTTTCTTT
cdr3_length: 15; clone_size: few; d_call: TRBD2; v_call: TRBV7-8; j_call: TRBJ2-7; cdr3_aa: CASSLRLANSYEQYF; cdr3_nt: TGTGCCAGCAGCTTAAGACTAGCGAACTCCTACGAGCAGTACTTC
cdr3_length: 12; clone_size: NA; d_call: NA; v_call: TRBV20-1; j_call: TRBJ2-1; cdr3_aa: CSAPTSYNEQFF; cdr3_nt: TGCAGTGCCCCAACTAGTTACAATGAGCAGTTCTTC
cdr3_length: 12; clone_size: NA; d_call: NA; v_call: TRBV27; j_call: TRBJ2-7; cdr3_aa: CAQRRMGYEQYF; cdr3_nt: TGTGCCCAGCGAAGGATGGGCTACGAGCAGTACTTC
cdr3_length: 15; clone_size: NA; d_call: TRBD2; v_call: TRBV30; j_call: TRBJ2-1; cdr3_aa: CAWTRLAGAYNEQFF; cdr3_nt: TGTGCCTGGACCCGACTAGCGGGGGCCTACAATGAGCAGTTCTTC
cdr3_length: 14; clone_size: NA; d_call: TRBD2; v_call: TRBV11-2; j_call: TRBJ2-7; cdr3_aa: CASTPQSGSPEQYF; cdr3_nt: TGTGCCAGCACCCCCCAGAGCGGGAGTCCCGAGCAGTACTTC
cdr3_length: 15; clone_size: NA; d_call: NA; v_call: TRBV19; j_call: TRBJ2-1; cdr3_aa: CASSIVGMEYNEQFF; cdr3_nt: TGTGCCAGTAGTATAGTAGGGATGGAGTACAATGAGCAGTTCTTC
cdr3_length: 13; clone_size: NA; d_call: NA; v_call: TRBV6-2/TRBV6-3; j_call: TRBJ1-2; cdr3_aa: CASRQGGDYGYTF; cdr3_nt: TGTGCCAGCAGACAGGGTGGAGACTATGGCTACACCTTC
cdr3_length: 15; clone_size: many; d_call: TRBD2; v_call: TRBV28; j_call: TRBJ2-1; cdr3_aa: CATTVGTSMSNAQFF; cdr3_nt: TGTGCCACCACAGTGGGGACTAGCATGAGTAATGCGCAGTTCTTC
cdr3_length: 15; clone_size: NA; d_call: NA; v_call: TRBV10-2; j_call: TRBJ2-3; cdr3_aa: CASSEMGQGPDTQYF; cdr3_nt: TGCGCCAGCAGTGAAATGGGGCAGGGCCCAGATACGCAGTATTTT
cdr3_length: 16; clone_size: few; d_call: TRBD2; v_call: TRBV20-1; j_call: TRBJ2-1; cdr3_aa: CSAPPWASGSYNEQFF; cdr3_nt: TGCAGTGCTCCTCCGTGGGCTAGCGGGAGCTACAATGAGCAGTTCTTC
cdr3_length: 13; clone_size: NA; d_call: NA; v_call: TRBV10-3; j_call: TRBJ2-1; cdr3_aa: CAISDPRRDEQFF; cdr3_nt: TGTGCCATCAGTGACCCCCGACGGGATGAGCAGTTCTTC
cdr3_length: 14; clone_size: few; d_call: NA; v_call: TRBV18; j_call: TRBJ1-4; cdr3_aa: CASSPLSAHEKLFF; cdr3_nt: TGTGCCAGCTCACCACTTTCGGCTCATGAAAAACTGTTTTTT
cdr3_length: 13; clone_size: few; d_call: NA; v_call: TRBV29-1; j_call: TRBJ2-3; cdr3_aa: CSVEDPGLDTQYF; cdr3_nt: TGCAGCGTTGAAGACCCAGGGTTAGATACGCAGTATTTT
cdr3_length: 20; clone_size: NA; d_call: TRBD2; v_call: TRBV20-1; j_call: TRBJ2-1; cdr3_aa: CSATGAPSGTSRSSYNEQFF; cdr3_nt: TGCAGTGCTACCGGGGCCCCTTCCGGGACTAGCAGAAGCTCCTACAATGAGCAGTTCTTC
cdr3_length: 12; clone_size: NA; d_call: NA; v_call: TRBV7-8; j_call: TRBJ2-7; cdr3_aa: CASSLAHVEQYF; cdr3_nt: TGTGCCAGCAGCTTAGCGCACGTCGAGCAGTACTTC
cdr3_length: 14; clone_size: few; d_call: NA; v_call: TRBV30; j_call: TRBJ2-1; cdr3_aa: CAWSAHGSYNEQFF; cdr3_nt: TGTGCCTGGAGCGCCCACGGTTCCTACAATGAGCAGTTCTTC
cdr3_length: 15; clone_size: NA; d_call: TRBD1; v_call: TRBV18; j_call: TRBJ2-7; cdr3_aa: CASSLVPGQDYEQYF; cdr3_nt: TGTGCCAGCTCACTCGTACCGGGACAGGACTACGAGCAGTACTTC
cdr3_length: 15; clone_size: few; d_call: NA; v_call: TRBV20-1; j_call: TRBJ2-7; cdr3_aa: CSAPPPSFPSYEQYF; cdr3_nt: TGCAGTGCTCCCCCCCCTTCTTTCCCTTCCTACGAGCAGTACTTC
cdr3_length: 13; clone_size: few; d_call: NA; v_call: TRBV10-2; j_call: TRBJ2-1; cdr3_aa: CASRLGLTVEQFF; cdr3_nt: TGCGCCAGCAGGTTGGGACTGACGGTTGAGCAGTTCTTC
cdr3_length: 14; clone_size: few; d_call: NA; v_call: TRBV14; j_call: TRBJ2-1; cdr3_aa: CASSPSPNYNEQFF; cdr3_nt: TGTGCCAGCAGCCCTAGTCCGAATTACAATGAGCAGTTCTTC
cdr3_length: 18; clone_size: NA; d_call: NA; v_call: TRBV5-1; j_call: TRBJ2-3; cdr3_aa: CASSYQEGLPTLTDTQYF; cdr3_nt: TGCGCCAGCAGCTACCAAGAAGGACTGCCCACCCTTACCGATACGCAGTATTTT
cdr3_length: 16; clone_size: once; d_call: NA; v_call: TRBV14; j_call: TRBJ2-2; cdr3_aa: CASSQDRQVNTGELFF; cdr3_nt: TGTGCCAGCAGCCAAGATCGGCAGGTGAACACCGGGGAGCTGTTTTTT
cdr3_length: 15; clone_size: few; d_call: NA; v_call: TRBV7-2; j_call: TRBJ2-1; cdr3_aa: CASSREGNSYNEQFF; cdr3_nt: TGTGCCAGCAGCCGTGAAGGGAACTCCTACAATGAGCAGTTCTTC
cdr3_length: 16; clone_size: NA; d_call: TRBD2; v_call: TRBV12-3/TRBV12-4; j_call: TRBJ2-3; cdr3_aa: CASSLNLAGSTDTQYF; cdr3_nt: TGTGCCAGCAGTTTGAATCTAGCGGGGTCCACAGATACGCAGTATTTT
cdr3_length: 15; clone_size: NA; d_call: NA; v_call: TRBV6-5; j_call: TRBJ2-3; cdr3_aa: CASSYGQGYADTQYF; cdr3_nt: TGTGCCAGCAGTTACGGCCAGGGATATGCAGATACGCAGTATTTT
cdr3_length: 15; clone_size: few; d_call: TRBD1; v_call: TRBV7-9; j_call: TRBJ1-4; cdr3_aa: CASSLRDSGNEKLFF; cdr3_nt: TGTGCCAGCAGCCTCAGGGACAGCGGTAATGAAAAACTGTTTTTT
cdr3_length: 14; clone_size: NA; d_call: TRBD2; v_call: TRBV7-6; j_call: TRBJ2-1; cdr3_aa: CASSRLAGVGEQFF; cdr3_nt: TGTGCCAGCAGTAGACTAGCGGGAGTGGGTGAGCAGTTCTTC
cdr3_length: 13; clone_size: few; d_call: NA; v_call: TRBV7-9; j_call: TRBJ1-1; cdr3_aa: CASSALGDTEAFF; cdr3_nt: TGTGCCAGCAGCGCCCTCGGGGACACTGAAGCTTTCTTT
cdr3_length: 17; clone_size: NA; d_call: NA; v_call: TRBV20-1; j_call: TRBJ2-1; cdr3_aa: CSARDVGGSTTYNEQFF; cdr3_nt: TGCAGTGCTAGAGATGTCGGCGGTAGCACTACCTACAATGAGCAGTTCTTC
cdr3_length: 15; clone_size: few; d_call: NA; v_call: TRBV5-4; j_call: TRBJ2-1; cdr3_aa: CASSFVSGVSVEQFF; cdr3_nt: TGTGCCAGCAGCTTCGTATCGGGAGTATCGGTTGAGCAGTTCTTC
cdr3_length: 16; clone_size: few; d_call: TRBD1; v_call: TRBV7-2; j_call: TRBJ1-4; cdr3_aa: CASSVLFRTGLEKLFF; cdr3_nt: TGTGCCAGCAGCGTTCTTTTTAGGACAGGGCTTGAAAAACTGTTTTTT
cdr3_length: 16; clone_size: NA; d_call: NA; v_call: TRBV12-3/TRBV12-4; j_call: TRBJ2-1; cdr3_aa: CASSRGQRSSYNEQFF; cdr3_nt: TGTGCCAGCAGTCGCGGACAGCGTTCCTCCTACAATGAGCAGTTCTTC
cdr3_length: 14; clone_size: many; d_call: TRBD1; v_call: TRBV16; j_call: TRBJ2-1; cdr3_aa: CASSRQGAFYEQFF; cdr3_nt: TGTGCCAGCAGTAGACAGGGTGCCTTTTATGAGCAGTTCTTC
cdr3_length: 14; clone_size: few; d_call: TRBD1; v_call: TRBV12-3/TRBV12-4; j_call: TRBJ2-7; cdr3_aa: CASSSGGGTAEQYF; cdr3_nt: TGTGCCAGCAGTTCAGGGGGCGGAACGGCCGAGCAGTACTTC
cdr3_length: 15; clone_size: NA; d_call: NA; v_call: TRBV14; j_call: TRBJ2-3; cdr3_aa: CASSQERATQGTQYF; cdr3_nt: TGTGCCAGCAGCCAAGAAAGGGCCACACAGGGTACGCAGTATTTT
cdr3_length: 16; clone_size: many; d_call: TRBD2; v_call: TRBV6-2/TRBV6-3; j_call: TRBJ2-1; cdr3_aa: CASSPRTSGNYNEQFF; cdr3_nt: TGTGCCAGCAGCCCAAGGACTAGCGGAAACTACAATGAGCAGTTCTTC
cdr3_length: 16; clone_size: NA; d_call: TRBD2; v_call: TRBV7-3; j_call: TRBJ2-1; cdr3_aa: CASSINAGVAYNEQFF; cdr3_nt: TGTGCCAGCAGCATAAATGCGGGAGTGGCCTACAATGAGCAGTTCTTC
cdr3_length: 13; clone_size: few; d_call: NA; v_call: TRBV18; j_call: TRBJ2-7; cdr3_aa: CASSILNSYEQYF; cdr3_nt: TGTGCCAGCTCAATCCTGAACTCCTACGAGCAGTACTTC
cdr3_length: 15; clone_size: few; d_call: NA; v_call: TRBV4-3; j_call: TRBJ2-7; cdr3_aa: CASSQRQELSYEQYF; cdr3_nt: TGCGCCAGCAGCCAACGACAGGAGCTCTCCTACGAGCAGTACTTC
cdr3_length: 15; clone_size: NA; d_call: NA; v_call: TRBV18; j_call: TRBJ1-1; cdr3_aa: CASSIQGGIDTEAFF; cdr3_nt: TGTGCCAGCTCAATTCAAGGGGGTATCGACACTGAAGCTTTCTTT
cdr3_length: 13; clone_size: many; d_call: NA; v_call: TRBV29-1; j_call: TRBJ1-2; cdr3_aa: CSVGFDGPYGYTF; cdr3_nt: TGCAGCGTTGGGTTTGACGGACCGTATGGCTACACCTTC
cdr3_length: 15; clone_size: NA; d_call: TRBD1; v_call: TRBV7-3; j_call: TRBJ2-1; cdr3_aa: CASSYSTGDYNEQFF; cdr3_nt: TGTGCCAGCAGTTATTCGACAGGGGATTATAATGAGCAGTTCTTC
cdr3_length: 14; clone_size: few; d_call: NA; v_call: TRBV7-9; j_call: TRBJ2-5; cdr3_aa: CASSPATPPKTQYF; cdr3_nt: TGTGCCAGCAGCCCCGCGACGCCCCCGAAGACCCAGTACTTC
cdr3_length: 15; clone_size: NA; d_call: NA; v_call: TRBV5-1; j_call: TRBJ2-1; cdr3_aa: CASSLVGPSYNEQFF; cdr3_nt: TGCGCCAGCAGCTTGGTAGGGCCTTCCTACAATGAGCAGTTCTTC
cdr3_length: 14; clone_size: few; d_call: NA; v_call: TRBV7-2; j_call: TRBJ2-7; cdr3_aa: CASSLRGPTYEQYF; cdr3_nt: TGTGCCAGCAGCTTGAGGGGTCCAACCTACGAGCAGTACTTC
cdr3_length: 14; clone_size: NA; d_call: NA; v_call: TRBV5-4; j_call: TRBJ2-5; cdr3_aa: CASSLNSYQETQYF; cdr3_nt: TGTGCCAGCAGCCTTAACAGCTACCAAGAGACCCAGTACTTC
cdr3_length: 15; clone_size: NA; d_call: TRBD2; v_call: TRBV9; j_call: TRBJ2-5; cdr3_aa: CASSVALAGGETQYF; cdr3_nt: TGTGCCAGCAGCGTAGCTCTAGCGGGAGGAGAGACCCAGTACTTC